These T cell receptor beta chains were read from a single sample in a study of T cell responses to AZD1222 COVID-19 vaccine. The repertoire was sequenced with immunoSEQ multiplex PCR; TCRdb's copy has only in-frame clones and lacks some. The repertoire includes fewer than 150,000 clones, approximately 93% of them detected once, and 2.5% to 4% sits in the top ten. Sample: peripheral blood, taken on day 0 of AZD1222 vaccination. All receptors come from an adult in good health. CDR3s include the opening cysteine and the closing phenylalanine or tryptophan. D genes are given only for firm matches. A row's size may be missing; if present it is once, few, many or a size class.

>TRBD1|TRBV7-8|NA|16|TRBJ1-5
TGTGCCAGCAGCTTGAATGGACAGGGTTTGCGTCAGCCCCAGCATTTT
CASSLNGQGLRQPQHF
>TRBD2|TRBV7-9|NA|14|TRBJ2-5
TGTGCCAGCAGCTGGGGGGGAATCCAAGAGACCCAGTACTTC
CASSWGGIQETQYF
>NA|TRBV18|once|14|TRBJ2-3
TGTGCCAGCTCACCAATACTGGCCACAGATACGCAGTATTTT
CASSPILATDTQYF
>TRBD2|TRBV19|NA|17|TRBJ2-5
TGTGCCAGTAGTAAGGAGACTAGCTCTCGAGGGGAGGAGACCCAGTACTTC
CASSKETSSRGEETQYF
>NA|TRBV6-1|NA|13|TRBJ1-1
TGTGCCAGCAGTGAGTCCCGGATAGGTGGGGCTTTCTTT
CASSESRIGGAFF
>NA|TRBV2|once|13|TRBJ1-1
TGTGCCAGCGACATTAGTCGGAACACTGAAGCTTTCTTT
CASDISRNTEAFF
>NA|TRBV5-4|NA|15|TRBJ2-7
TGTGCCAGCAGCTTGGGCCCGGGGGCGCAATACGAGCAGTACTTC
CASSLGPGAQYEQYF
>TRBD1|TRBV4-1|NA|15|TRBJ1-3
TGCGCCAGCAGCCAGGTTGGGACAGGGCGAAACACCATATATTTT
CASSQVGTGRNTIYF
>TRBD1|TRBV28|NA|14|TRBJ1-1
TGTGCCAGCAGTTACGAAGGACAGGGCACTGAAGCTTTCTTT
CASSYEGQGTEAFF
>NA|TRBV12-3/TRBV12-4|NA|13|TRBJ2-2
TGTGCCAGCAGTCTAGCGTTCACCGGGGAGCTGTTTTTT
CASSLAFTGELFF
>TRBD2|TRBV5-1|NA|14|TRBJ2-2
TGCGCCAGCAGCTTGGGGCTAGCGGCCGGGGAGCTGTTTTTT
CASSLGLAAGELFF
>NA|TRBV5-1|NA|14|TRBJ2-4
TGCGCCAGCCGGAGCGCCCCCGGCGCCGGCATTCAGTACTTC
CASRSAPGAGIQYF